These T cell receptor beta chains were read from a single sample in a study of cytomegalovirus exposure and HLA in healthy donors. The method was immunoSEQ multiplex PCR; TCRdb's version includes in-frame clones alone and lacks a portion of them. The sample lists 130,000 to 150,000 clones, approximately 82% occurring once. The sequencing input was PBMCs. These receptors were taken from an older woman in good health and CMV-seropositive. CDR3s include the opening cysteine and the closing phenylalanine or tryptophan. The D gene is left open where the match is weak. A row's size may be missing; if present it is once, few, many or a size class.

clone_size	v_call	d_call	cdr3_length	j_call	cdr3_nt	cdr3_aa
NA	TRBV11-2	NA	13	TRBJ1-3	TGTGCCAGCAGCTTCAGACAGGGAAACACCATATATTTT	CASSFRQGNTIYF
NA	TRBV30	NA	12	TRBJ2-7	TGTGCCTGTGGGGGGAGTTCCTACGAGCAGTACTTC	CACGGSSYEQYF
NA	TRBV15	TRBD1	18	TRBJ2-1	TGTGCCACCAGCAGAGATTCGGTCGGACAGGAGACCTACAATGAGCAGTTCTTC	CATSRDSVGQETYNEQFF
NA	TRBV5-1	NA	11	TRBJ2-7	TGCGCCAGCAGCTTTAACTACGAGCAGTACTTC	CASSFNYEQYF
few	TRBV5-1	TRBD1	14	TRBJ2-7	TGCGCCAGCAGCTTCCAGGGGGCCTCCTACGAGCAGTACTTC	CASSFQGASYEQYF
NA	TRBV7-9	NA	15	TRBJ1-5	TGTGCCAGCAGCCCGGTGGGCTCTAACTTACAGCCCCAGCATTTT	CASSPVGSNLQPQHF
NA	TRBV19	TRBD2	18	TRBJ2-3	TGTGCCAGTAGTATTCTCCCGTCTAGCGGGCTGAGCACAGATACGCAGTATTTT	CASSILPSSGLSTDTQYF
NA	TRBV10-3	NA	14	TRBJ1-6	TGTGCCATCAGTGAAGGGGGGGGGAATTCACCCCTCCACTTT	CAISEGGGNSPLHF
NA	TRBV5-1	TRBD1	16	TRBJ2-5	TGCGCCAGCAGCTTGATGGGGACAGGGCGAGGGGAGACCCAGTACTTC	CASSLMGTGRGETQYF
NA	TRBV15	TRBD1	16	TRBJ2-2	TGTGCCACCAGCAGAGAGGGACAGGGGGACACCGGGGAGCTGTTTTTT	CATSREGQGDTGELFF
NA	TRBV5-4	NA	13	TRBJ2-7	TGTGCCAGCAGCGTCAGGGGCTACTACGAGCAGTACTTC	CASSVRGYYEQYF
NA	TRBV7-9	NA	14	TRBJ2-7	TGTGCCAGCAGCCCCACTGTGGGCAAGGACGAGCAGTACTTC	CASSPTVGKDEQYF
NA	TRBV9	TRBD2	17	TRBJ2-7	TGTGCCAGCAGCGTAGAGGGGGGACTAGCGGGACCCTACGAGCAGTACTTC	CASSVEGGLAGPYEQYF
NA	TRBV7-6	TRBD1	22	TRBJ1-5	TGTGCCAGCAGCTTAAAGCCGAACCGGGACAGGGGGAGTATTAGCGGCAATCAGCCCCAGCATTTT	CASSLKPNRDRGSISGNQPQHF
NA	TRBV11-3	NA	14	TRBJ2-5	TGTGCCAGCACCCTAAGAGGGGGCCAAGAGACCCAGTACTTC	CASTLRGGQETQYF
NA	TRBV7-9	NA	13	TRBJ1-4	TGTGCCAGCGGGGCAGGGTGGGGTGAAAAACTGTTTTTT	CASGAGWGEKLFF
NA	TRBV28	NA	13	TRBJ2-3	TGTGCCAGCAGGGAGACTAGCACAGATACGCAGTATTTT	CASRETSTDTQYF
few	TRBV28	NA	12	TRBJ1-1	TGTGCCAGCTTAAGGGGGAACACTGAAGCTTTCTTT	CASLRGNTEAFF
few	TRBV7-2	NA	14	TRBJ2-5	TGTGCCAGCAGCTTAGGGGTGGGAGGAGAGACCCAGTACTTC	CASSLGVGGETQYF
once	TRBV12-2	NA	17	TRBJ1-5	TGTGCAAGTCGCCGGCCCCCCTTTTCCAGGGCCAGGCAGCCCCAGCATTTT	CASRRPPFSRARQPQHF
NA	TRBV28	NA	16	TRBJ1-5	TGTGCCAGCAGTCCCCCGGCGGAGTATAGCAATCAGCCCCAGCATTTT	CASSPPAEYSNQPQHF
NA	TRBV5-8	TRBD1	17	TRBJ2-7	TGTGCCAGCAGCTTGCTTCAGGGTGACAGGGACCTCTACGAGCAGTACTTC	CASSLLQGDRDLYEQYF
NA	TRBV15	NA	13	TRBJ2-5	TGTGCCACCAGCAAGGACAGATTAGAGACCCAGTACTTC	CATSKDRLETQYF
few	TRBV29-1	NA	14	TRBJ2-7	TGCAGCGTTGAAGATTCAAGGGGTTCCTACGAGCAGTACTTC	CSVEDSRGSYEQYF
few	TRBV6-6	TRBD1	15	TRBJ2-7	TGTGCCAGCAGTTTCGACAGGGCTGTGTTCTACGAGCAGTACTTC	CASSFDRAVFYEQYF
NA	TRBV21-1	NA	14	TRBJ1-2	TGTGCCAGCAGCAGTAGGAGCAGGGCGAGGGGCTACACCTTC	CASSSRSRARGYTF
NA	TRBV7-3	NA	15	TRBJ2-5	TGTGCCAGCAGCCAAAGCGGGTTGAGCCAAGAGACCCAGTACTTC	CASSQSGLSQETQYF
NA	TRBV28	TRBD2	21	TRBJ2-1	TGTGCCAGCAGACCATCCTGGTTTACTAGCGGGACGACGAGCTCCTACAATGAGCAGTTCTTC	CASRPSWFTSGTTSSYNEQFF
NA	TRBV7-9	NA	12	TRBJ2-1	TGTTCCAGCAGCACTCTAGGCATCCTGCAGTTCTTC	CSSSTLGILQFF
NA	TRBV27	NA	14	TRBJ2-7	TGTGCCAGCAGTGCTCCTGGACAGATTTACGAGCAGTACTTC	CASSAPGQIYEQYF
many	TRBV6-1	NA	13	TRBJ1-1	TGTGCCAGCAGGAAAACGGGGGGCACTGAAGCTTTCTTT	CASRKTGGTEAFF
NA	TRBV5-6	NA	16	TRBJ2-2	TGTGCCAGCAGCGAGGCGGGGGCTTCATACACCGGGGAGCTGTTTTTT	CASSEAGASYTGELFF
NA	TRBV9	NA	15	TRBJ1-4	TGTGCCAGCAGCGCCTCGATGGGGGCCGGTGAAAAACTGTTTTTT	CASSASMGAGEKLFF
NA	TRBV29-1	NA	12	TRBJ2-1	TGCAGCGTTGTAGTTGTCTACAATGAGCAGTTCTTC	CSVVVVYNEQFF
NA	TRBV30	TRBD2	15	TRBJ2-3	TGTGCCTGGAGTGTTACTAGCGGGAGCACAGATACGCAGTATTTT	CAWSVTSGSTDTQYF
few	TRBV4-3	TRBD1	15	TRBJ1-1	TGCGCCAGCAGCCAAGAGAGGGCCAGGGGGACTGAAGCTTTCTTT	CASSQERARGTEAFF
NA	TRBV7-3	TRBD2	15	TRBJ2-1	TGTGCCAGCAGCCTACCCAGCGGGAGGAATAATGAGCAGTTCTTC	CASSLPSGRNNEQFF
once	TRBV30	NA	15	TRBJ1-5	TGTGCCTGGAGTATCGGTGCGGGGGTGGGTCAGCCCCAGCATTTT	CAWSIGAGVGQPQHF
NA	TRBV6-6	NA	15	TRBJ1-5	TGTGCCAGCAGTTACGGGTCAGGTAATAATCAGCCCCAGCATTTT	CASSYGSGNNQPQHF
NA	TRBV7-8	NA	14	TRBJ1-3	TGTGCCAGCAGCTTAACAGGGAATGGAAACACCATATATTTT	CASSLTGNGNTIYF
NA	TRBV2	NA	16	TRBJ1-2	TGTGCCAGCAGTTCGGGGTATCAAGGTACTAACTATGGCTACACCTTC	CASSSGYQGTNYGYTF
few	TRBV7-3	TRBD1	13	TRBJ2-5	TGTGCCAGCAGTCTGGGACAGGGGCAGACCCAGTACTTC	CASSLGQGQTQYF